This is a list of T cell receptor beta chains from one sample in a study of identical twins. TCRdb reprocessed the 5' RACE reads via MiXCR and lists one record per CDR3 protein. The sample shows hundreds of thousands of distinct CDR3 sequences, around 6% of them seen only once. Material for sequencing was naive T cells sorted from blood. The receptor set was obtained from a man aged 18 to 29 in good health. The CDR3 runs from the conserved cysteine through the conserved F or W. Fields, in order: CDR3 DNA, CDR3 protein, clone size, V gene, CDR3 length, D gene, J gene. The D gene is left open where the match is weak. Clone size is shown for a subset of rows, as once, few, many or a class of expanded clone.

CDR3nt: TGTGCCAGCAGCCGAAGGAGAACGGCCTCTGAGCAGTTCTTC; CDR3aa: CASSRRRTASEQFF; abundance: few; v_gene: TRBV3-1; len: 14; d_gene: .; j_gene: TRBJ2-1
CDR3nt: TGCAGTGCTAGAGGTTGGGGCCCTACCTACGAGCAGTACTTC; CDR3aa: CSARGWGPTYEQYF; abundance: few; v_gene: TRBV20-1; len: 14; d_gene: .; j_gene: TRBJ2-7
CDR3nt: TGCAGTGCTAGTTACGTCGGGCGGGCGTACCAAGAGACCCAGTACTTC; CDR3aa: CSASYVGRAYQETQYF; abundance: many; v_gene: TRBV20-1; len: 16; d_gene: .; j_gene: TRBJ2-5
CDR3nt: TGTGCCAGCAGTACCAGGGACAGGGGAATCGAAGAGACCCAGTACTTC; CDR3aa: CASSTRDRGIEETQYF; abundance: .; v_gene: TRBV7-9; len: 16; d_gene: TRBD1; j_gene: TRBJ2-5
CDR3nt: TGCGCCAGTGGGGGGCCCCCCGAGGCCAACGTCCTGACTTTC; CDR3aa: CASGGPPEANVLTF; abundance: .; v_gene: TRBV5-1; len: 14; d_gene: .; j_gene: TRBJ2-6
CDR3nt: TGCAGTGCTCTTACAGGGGACAATCAGCCCCAGCATTTT; CDR3aa: CSALTGDNQPQHF; abundance: few; v_gene: TRBV20-1; len: 13; d_gene: TRBD1; j_gene: TRBJ1-5
CDR3nt: TGTGCCAGCAGCTTCGCTCGCTCCGGGATCTCCGGGTTGTCCCAGTGCTTC; CDR3aa: CASSFARSGISGLSQCF; abundance: once; v_gene: TRBV11-2; len: 17; d_gene: .; j_gene: TRBJ2-5
CDR3nt: TGCAGTGCTAGGCTAGCGGCGAACACCGGGGAGCTGTTTTTT; CDR3aa: CSARLAANTGELFF; abundance: many; v_gene: TRBV20-1; len: 14; d_gene: TRBD2; j_gene: TRBJ2-2
CDR3nt: TGCAGCGTTGGGGACTTCAGGGGGCCCACCTTC; CDR3aa: CSVGDFRGPTF; abundance: .; v_gene: TRBV29-1; len: 11; d_gene: TRBD1; j_gene: TRBJ1-2
CDR3nt: TGTGCCAGCAGCTTGATAGGGGAGGTAGGCACAGATACGCAGTATTTT; CDR3aa: CASSLIGEVGTDTQYF; abundance: many; v_gene: TRBV5-4; len: 16; d_gene: .; j_gene: TRBJ2-3
CDR3nt: TGTGCCAGCAGCCCGGCCGGGACTCAGGACAATCAGCCCCAGCATTTT; CDR3aa: CASSPAGTQDNQPQHF; abundance: many; v_gene: TRBV3-1; len: 16; d_gene: .; j_gene: TRBJ1-5
CDR3nt: TGCAGTGCCCCAAAACAGGGGTTTCACGAGCAGTACTTC; CDR3aa: CSAPKQGFHEQYF; abundance: .; v_gene: TRBV20-1; len: 13; d_gene: TRBD1; j_gene: TRBJ2-7
CDR3nt: TGTGCCAGCAGCTCCGTGCCCCACCCGGTATCCTACGAGCAGTACTTC; CDR3aa: CASSSVPHPVSYEQYF; abundance: few; v_gene: TRBV7-6; len: 16; d_gene: .; j_gene: TRBJ2-7
CDR3nt: TGTGCCAGCTCAACCTTTACCGGGACAATCAATGAGCAGTTCTTC; CDR3aa: CASSTFTGTINEQFF; abundance: few; v_gene: TRBV18; len: 15; d_gene: .; j_gene: TRBJ2-1
CDR3nt: TGTGCCAGCGCCGGGACTGACTATGGCTACACCTTC; CDR3aa: CASAGTDYGYTF; abundance: .; v_gene: TRBV6-5; len: 12; d_gene: .; j_gene: TRBJ1-2
CDR3nt: TGTGCCAGCAGTGAACAGATGGGACTAGCCAACAATGAGCAGTTCTTC; CDR3aa: CASSEQMGLANNEQFF; abundance: many; v_gene: TRBV9; len: 16; d_gene: TRBD2; j_gene: TRBJ2-1
CDR3nt: TGTGCCAGCAGCCCCGTGAGTTTTGAGCGGGTGCAAAGCTCCTACAATGAGCAGTTCTTC; CDR3aa: CASSPVSFERVQSSYNEQFF; abundance: few; v_gene: TRBV5-6; len: 20; d_gene: .; j_gene: TRBJ2-1
CDR3nt: TGTGCCACCACCCCCAGGGGGACCGGGGAGCTGTTTTTT; CDR3aa: CATTPRGTGELFF; abundance: few; v_gene: TRBV24-1; len: 13; d_gene: TRBD1; j_gene: TRBJ2-2
CDR3nt: TGTGCCAGCACCCAAGACAACACAGATACGCAGTATTTT; CDR3aa: CASTQDNTDTQYF; abundance: many; v_gene: TRBV6-2/TRBV6-3; len: 13; d_gene: .; j_gene: TRBJ2-3
CDR3nt: TGCGCCAGCAGCTCCCCTGGGGGGGCGAATGAGCAGTTCTTC; CDR3aa: CASSSPGGANEQFF; abundance: few; v_gene: TRBV5-1; len: 14; d_gene: .; j_gene: TRBJ2-1
CDR3nt: TGTGCCAGCAGCCCGGGACTAGCGGGAGGGAGGGGGCCCTACAATGAGCAGTTCTTC; CDR3aa: CASSPGLAGGRGPYNEQFF; abundance: .; v_gene: TRBV6-1; len: 19; d_gene: TRBD2; j_gene: TRBJ2-1
CDR3nt: TGTGCCAGCATTCCCGGGACTAGCGGAGAGAACTCCTACGAGCAGTACTTC; CDR3aa: CASIPGTSGENSYEQYF; abundance: .; v_gene: TRBV28; len: 17; d_gene: TRBD2; j_gene: TRBJ2-7